This TCR beta chain originates from a study of blood T cell repertoires in COVID-19. Study information: The study drew acute and convalescent COVID-19 samples from the United States, Italy and Spain. Sample material is recorded as cDNA or gDNA derived from T cells, B-cell-depleted T cells, or PBMCs.

Per the original data handling: Quantification of nucleated cells was approximated via reference gene primer amplification. TCRdb's copy holds only in-frame clones and misses some; the assay was immunoSEQ multiplex PCR. Clone size and V and J calls were adopted from that table, with D and trimming inferred from the DNA. The sample lists over 45,000 clones; 75% to 85% were seen once. The TCR comes from a man in his fifties or sixties with acute or convalescent COVID-19. Sequenced input: peripheral blood.

For the CDR3, the DNA is TGTGCCAGCAGTGAAGCGACAGCGGGGGGGACCTGGGGCACAGATACGCAGTATTTT. Translation gives CASSEATAGGTWGTDTQYF. V usage is TRBV2 and J usage is TRBJ2-3, with 10 positions matching TRBD2. From germline, CDR1 is SNHLY and CDR2 FYNNEI. With V trimmed by 0 bases and J by 1 base, 10 bases remained unmatched. The CDR3 has 19 residues.